This TCR beta chain is from a study of vaccination effects on CD4 cells after COVID-19. About the study: The cohort was immunized with two doses of either the BNT162b2 or mRNA-1273 vaccine.

Note on this clone: Its antigen is undetermined.

CD4+ T cells specific for antigen were expanded with viral peptide pools by the ViraFEST assay before sequencing. CD4+ T cells were isolated after about nine days of culture. Vaccine recipients, nucleocapsid antibody negative, had no prior SARS-CoV-2 infection. Cultivation was performed at roughly 2 million PBMC per well with roughly 9.1 IU/ml IL-2 and 9 to 10 ug/ml peptides added. The germline CDR1 and CDR2 sequences are MNHGY and SVAAGI. V shed 5 bases and J 2 bases; nucleotides not matched to a gene: 25. This CDR3 comprises 24 residues. The repertoire was sequenced with immunoSEQ multiplex PCR; TCRdb's copy has only in-frame clones and lacks some. This table has 25,000 to 30,000 clones, around three quarters appearing once.

The sequence was obtained from a human donor who received a COVID-19 vaccine. Sequencing used CD4+ T cells from PBMCs cultured with HCoV-NL63 spike peptides, obtained before COVID-19 vaccination. The chain links TRBV6-9 to TRBJ2-1; 15 nucleotides agree with TRBD2. CDR3 region: CASSGQGQWTSGRANPWAYNEQFF. In DNA, the CDR3 is TGTGCCAGCAGTGGACAGGGGCAGTGGACTAGCGGGAGGGCCAATCCGTGGGCCTACAATGAGCAGTTCTTC.